This note documents a single T cell receptor (beta chain) sequence. This clone has ten or more counts. What this receptor recognizes is not known. No quality values exist for individual bases; no much larger clone is one base distant. The sample originates from a study of metastatic and nonmetastatic thyroid tumors (dated by TCRdb to the early 2020s). Concerning the study at large: The researchers compared repertoires between peripheral blood samples and tumor or nodule tissue samples from patients with malignant or benign thyroid disease. Points the paper makes about the study in general: TCR beta diversity was reported as significantly higher in malignant tumors than in benign nodules, in both blood and tumor samples.

V has 5 bases trimmed and J has 4 bases trimmed; junction bases matching no gene number 6. The CDR3 runs 14 amino acids, cysteine and phenylalanine included. This entry keeps only the CDR3 DNA: 42 bases, framed from base 1. From a lookup of the germline V gene, CDR1 and CDR2 are MDHEN and SYDVKM. Library construction relied on PCR. Sequenced on an Illumina HiSeq 4000. The TCR beta-chain CDR3 region of each patient was profiled by high-throughput sequencing. For the original study's pipeline: CDR3 differences across clinicopathological groups were used to build a classifier for discriminating distant-metastatic papillary thyroid cancer patients. The Shannon index was used to measure repertoire diversity, and the Morisita-Horn index was used to measure how similar tumor and blood repertoires were. The public sequencing data were trimmed at Q25 with fastp and processed into clonotypes with MiXCR by TCRdb, which kept only in-frame beta chains. The V and J calls shown here were made by TCRdb, not taken from the authors' results. The sample table holds roughly 25,000 clones, of which more than 12% were seen once. In total, the top ten clones hold approximately 3.4% of the sample.

No patient had received any treatment before thyroid surgery. Using T-cell receptor beta sequencing, the study looked back at clinical samples from patients collected from about 2011 to 2019. The V and J genes are TRBV28 and TRBJ1-2; 8 central bases correspond to TRBD1. The sequence was collected from a female donor with papillary thyroid cancer or a benign thyroid nodule (not recorded which). Some clones in this sample may be carry-over from other donors' samples. Material: blood. The CDR3 protein: CASSPWTGSYGYTF. Read as DNA, the sequence is TGTGCCAGCAGTCCTTGGACAGGGAGCTATGGCTACACCTTC.